The present T cell receptor (beta chain) was sequenced within a study of blood T cell repertoires in COVID-19. At the level of the study: The cDNA or gDNA used as material had been derived from T cells, B-cell-depleted T cells, or PBMCs.

In the source study's methods: Estimation of nucleated cell counts was performed using reference gene primer amplification. Using immunoSEQ multiplex PCR, the repertoire was profiled, and TCRdb retains in-frame clones only, with some absent. V, J and clone size are taken as reported in that table, and D and trimming were inferred from the DNA itself. The sample gives approximately 260,000 clones, about 90% of which show up once; 9.5% to 13% is in the top ten. The specimen was peripheral blood. This sequence originates from a woman aged 70-85 years with COVID-19, enrolled during active disease.

CDR3 amino acids: CASSLQTSGRFTDTQYF. DNA for the CDR3: TGTGCCAGCAGCTTACAGACTAGCGGGAGGTTCACAGATACGCAGTATTTT. The genes are TRBV7-2 and TRBJ2-3, with 13 bases fitting TRBD2. Looked up from germline, CDR1 is SGHTA and CDR2 is FQGNSA. The CDR3 extends over 17 amino acids. V gave up 2 bases and J gave up 2 bases; unmatched junction bases: 4.